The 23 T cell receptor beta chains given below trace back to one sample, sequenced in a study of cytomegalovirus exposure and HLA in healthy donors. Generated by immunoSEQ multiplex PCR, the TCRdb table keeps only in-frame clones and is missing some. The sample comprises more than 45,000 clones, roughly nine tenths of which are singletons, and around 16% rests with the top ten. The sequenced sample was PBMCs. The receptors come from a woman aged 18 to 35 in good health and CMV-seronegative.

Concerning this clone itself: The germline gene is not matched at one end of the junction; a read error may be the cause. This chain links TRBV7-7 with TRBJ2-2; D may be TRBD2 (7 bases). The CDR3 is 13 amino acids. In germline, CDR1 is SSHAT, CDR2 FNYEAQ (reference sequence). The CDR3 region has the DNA TGTGCTAGCAGCTTGGGGGGGCTCGGGGAGCTGTTTTTT. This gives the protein CASSLGGLGELFF.

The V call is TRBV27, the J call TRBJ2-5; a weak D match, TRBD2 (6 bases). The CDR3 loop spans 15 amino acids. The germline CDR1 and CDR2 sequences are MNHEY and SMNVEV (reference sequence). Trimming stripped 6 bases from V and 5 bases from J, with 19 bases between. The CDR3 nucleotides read TGTGCCAGCAGGCCTGGGACTTCATTCGGGGAGACCCAGTACTTC. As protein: CASRPGTSFGETQYF.

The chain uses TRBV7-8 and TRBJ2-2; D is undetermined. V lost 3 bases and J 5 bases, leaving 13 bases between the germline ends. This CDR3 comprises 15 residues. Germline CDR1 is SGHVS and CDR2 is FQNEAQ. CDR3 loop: CASSFLGGGTGELFF. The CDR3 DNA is TGTGCCAGCAGCTTTCTAGGCGGCGGTACCGGGGAGCTGTTTTTT. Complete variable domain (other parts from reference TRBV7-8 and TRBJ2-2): GAGVSQSPRYKVAKRGQDVALRCDPISGHVSLFWYQQALGQGPEFLTYFQNEAQLDKSGLPSDRFFAERPEGSVSTLKIQRTQQEDSAVYLCASSFLGGGTGELFFGEGSRLTVL.

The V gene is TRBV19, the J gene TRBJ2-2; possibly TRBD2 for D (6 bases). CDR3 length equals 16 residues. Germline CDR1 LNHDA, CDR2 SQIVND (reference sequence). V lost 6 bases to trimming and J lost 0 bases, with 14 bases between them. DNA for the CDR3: TGTGCCAGTAGCCGGGACTCGCGGCCGAACACCGGGGAGCTGTTTTTT. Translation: CASSRDSRPNTGELFF.

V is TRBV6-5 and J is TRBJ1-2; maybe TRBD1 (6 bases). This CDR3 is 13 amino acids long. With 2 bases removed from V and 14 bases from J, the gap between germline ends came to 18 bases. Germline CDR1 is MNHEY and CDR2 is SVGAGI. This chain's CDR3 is CASSYGGATATTF. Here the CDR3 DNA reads TGTGCCAGCAGTTACGGGGGGGCAACGGCTACGACCTTC.

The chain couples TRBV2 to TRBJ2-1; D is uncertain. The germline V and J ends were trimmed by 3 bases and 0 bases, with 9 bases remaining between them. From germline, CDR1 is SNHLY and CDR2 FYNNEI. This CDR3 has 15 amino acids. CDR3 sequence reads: CASSEVRGSYNEQFF. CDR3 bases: TGTGCCAGCAGTGAGGTTAGAGGCTCCTACAATGAGCAGTTCTTC.

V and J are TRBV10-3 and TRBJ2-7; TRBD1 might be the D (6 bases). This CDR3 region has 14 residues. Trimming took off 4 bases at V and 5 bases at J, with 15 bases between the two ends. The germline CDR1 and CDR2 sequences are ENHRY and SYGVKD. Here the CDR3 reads CAISGGTTWNEQYF. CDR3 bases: TGTGCCATCAGTGGGGGGACAACTTGGAACGAGCAGTACTTC.

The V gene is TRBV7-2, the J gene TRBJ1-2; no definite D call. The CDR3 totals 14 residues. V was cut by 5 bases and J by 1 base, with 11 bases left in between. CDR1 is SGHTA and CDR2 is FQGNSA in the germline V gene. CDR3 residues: CASSPADVNYGYTF. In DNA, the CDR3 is TGTGCCAGCAGCCCGGCGGATGTTAACTATGGCTACACCTTC.

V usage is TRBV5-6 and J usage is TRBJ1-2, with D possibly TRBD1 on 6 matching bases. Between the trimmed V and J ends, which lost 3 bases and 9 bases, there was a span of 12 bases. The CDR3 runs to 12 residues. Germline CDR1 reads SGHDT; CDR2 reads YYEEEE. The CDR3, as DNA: TGTGCCAGCAGCTCCTACAGGGCCAGCTACACCTTC. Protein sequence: CASSSYRASYTF.

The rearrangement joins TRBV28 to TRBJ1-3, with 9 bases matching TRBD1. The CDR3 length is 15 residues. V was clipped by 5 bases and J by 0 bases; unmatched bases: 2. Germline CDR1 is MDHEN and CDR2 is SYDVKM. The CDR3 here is CASSMGQGSGNTIYF. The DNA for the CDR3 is TGTGCCAGCAGTATGGGACAGGGCTCTGGAAACACCATATATTTT.

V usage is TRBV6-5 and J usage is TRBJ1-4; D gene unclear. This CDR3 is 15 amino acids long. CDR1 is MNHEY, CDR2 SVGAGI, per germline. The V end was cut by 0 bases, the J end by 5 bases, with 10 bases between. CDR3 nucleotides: TGTGCCAGCAGTTACTCTACCGGGTTGAATGAAAAACTGTTTTTT. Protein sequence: CASSYSTGLNEKLFF.

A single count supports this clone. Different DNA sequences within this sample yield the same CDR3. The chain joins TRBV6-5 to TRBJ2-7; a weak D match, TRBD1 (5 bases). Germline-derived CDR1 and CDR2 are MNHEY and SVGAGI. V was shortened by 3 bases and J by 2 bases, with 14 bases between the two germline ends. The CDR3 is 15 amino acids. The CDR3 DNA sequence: TGTGCCAGCAGTTATCGACAGCTTGCGGCCTACGAGCAGTACTTC. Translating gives CASSYRQLAAYEQYF.

CDR3 region: CASSVEGLTEAFF. The CDR3 region has the DNA TGTGCCAGCAGCGTAGAGGGGCTGACTGAAGCTTTCTTT. The chain joins TRBV9 to TRBJ1-1; TRBD1 might be the D (5 bases). The CDR3 sequence is 13 residues long. Trimming stripped 0 bases from V and 5 bases from J, with 8 bases between. Per germline, CDR1 SGDLS and CDR2 YYNGEE.

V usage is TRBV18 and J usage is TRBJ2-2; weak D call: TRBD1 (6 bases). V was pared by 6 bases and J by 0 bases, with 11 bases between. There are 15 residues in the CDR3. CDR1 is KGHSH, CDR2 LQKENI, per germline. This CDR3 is CASSRRTANTGELFF. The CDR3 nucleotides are TGTGCCAGCTCCCGACGGACAGCGAACACCGGGGAGCTGTTTTTT.

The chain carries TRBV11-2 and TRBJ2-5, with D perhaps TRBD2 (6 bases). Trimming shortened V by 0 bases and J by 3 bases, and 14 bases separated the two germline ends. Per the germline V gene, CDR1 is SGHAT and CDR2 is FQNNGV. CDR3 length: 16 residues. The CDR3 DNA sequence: TGTGCCAGCAGCTTAGAATATGGGGGGTACGAAGAGACCCAGTACTTC. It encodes CASSLEYGGYEETQYF.

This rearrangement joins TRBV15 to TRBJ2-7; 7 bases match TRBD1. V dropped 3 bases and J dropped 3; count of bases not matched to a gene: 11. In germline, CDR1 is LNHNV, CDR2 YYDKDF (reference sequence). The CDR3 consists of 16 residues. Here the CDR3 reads CATSSRTGTAVYEQYF. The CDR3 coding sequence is TGTGCCACCAGCAGTCGAACGGGGACAGCCGTCTACGAGCAGTACTTC.

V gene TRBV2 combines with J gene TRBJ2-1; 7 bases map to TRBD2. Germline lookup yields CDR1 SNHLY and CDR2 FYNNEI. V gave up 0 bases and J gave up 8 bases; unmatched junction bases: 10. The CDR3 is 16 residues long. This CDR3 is CASSEAVRGGADEQFF. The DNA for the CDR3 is TGTGCCAGCAGTGAAGCGGTCCGCGGGGGTGCGGATGAGCAGTTCTTC.

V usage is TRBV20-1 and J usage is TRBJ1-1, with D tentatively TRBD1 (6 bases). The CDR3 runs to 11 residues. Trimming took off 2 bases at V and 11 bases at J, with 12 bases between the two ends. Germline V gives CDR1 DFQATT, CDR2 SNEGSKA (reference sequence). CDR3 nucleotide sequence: TGCAGTGCTAGATCAGGGGCTTTCGCTTTCTTT. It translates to CSARSGAFAFF.

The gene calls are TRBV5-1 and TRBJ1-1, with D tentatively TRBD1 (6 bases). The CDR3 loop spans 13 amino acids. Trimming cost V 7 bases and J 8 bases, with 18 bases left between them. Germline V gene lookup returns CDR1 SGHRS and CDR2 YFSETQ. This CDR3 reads CASGRGADREAFF. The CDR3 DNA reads TGCGCCAGCGGGCGGGGGGCGGACCGGGAAGCTTTCTTT.

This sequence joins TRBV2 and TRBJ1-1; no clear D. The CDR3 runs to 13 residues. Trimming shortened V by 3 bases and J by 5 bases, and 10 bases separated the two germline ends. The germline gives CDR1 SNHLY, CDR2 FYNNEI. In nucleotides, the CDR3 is TGTGCCAGCAGTGACGGGGTGTGGACTGAAGCTTTCTTT. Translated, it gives CASSDGVWTEAFF.

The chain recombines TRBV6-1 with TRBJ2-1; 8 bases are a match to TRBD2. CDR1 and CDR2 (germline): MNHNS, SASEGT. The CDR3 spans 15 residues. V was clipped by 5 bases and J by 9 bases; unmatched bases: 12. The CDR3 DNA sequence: TGTGCCAGCAGTCCGGCGGGACTAGTTTTCGGTGAGCAGTTCTTC. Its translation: CASSPAGLVFGEQFF.

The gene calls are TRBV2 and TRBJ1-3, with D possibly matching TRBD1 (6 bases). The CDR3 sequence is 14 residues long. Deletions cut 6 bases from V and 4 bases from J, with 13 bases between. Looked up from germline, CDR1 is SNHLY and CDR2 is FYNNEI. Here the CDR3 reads CASRATGIGNTIYF. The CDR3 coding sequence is TGTGCCAGCAGAGCGACAGGAATCGGAAACACCATATATTTT.

CDR3 region: CASSPRTGTNTGELFF. DNA of the CDR3: TGTGCCAGCAGCCCACGGACAGGGACGAACACCGGGGAGCTGTTTTTT. The V gene is TRBV5-4, the J gene TRBJ2-2; 8 nucleotides match TRBD1. Germline values: CDR1 SGHNT, CDR2 YYREEE (reference sequence). With V trimmed by 4 bases and J by 0 bases, 5 bases remained unmatched. The CDR3 loop spans 16 amino acids.